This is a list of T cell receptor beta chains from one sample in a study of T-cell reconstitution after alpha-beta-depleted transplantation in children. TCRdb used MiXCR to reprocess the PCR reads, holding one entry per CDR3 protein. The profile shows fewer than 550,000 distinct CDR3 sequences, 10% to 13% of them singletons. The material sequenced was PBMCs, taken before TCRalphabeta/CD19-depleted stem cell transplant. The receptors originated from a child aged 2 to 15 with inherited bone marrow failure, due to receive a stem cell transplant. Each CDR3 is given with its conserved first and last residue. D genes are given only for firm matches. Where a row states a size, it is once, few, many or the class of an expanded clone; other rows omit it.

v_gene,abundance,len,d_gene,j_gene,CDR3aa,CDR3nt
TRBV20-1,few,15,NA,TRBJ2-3,CSANRFSGNTDTQYF,TGCAGTGCCAATCGATTTAGCGGTAACACAGATACGCAGTATTTT
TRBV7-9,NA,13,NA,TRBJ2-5,CASSFRTQETQYF,TGTGCCAGCAGCTTTCGGACTCAAGAGACCCAGTACTTC
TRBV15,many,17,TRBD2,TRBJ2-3,CATSRDGTSGNTDTQYF,TGTGCCACCAGCAGGGACGGGACTAGCGGAAACACAGATACGCAGTATTTT
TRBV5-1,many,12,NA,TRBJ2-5,CASSRDLETQYF,TGCGCCAGCAGCCGGGACCTAGAGACCCAGTACTTC
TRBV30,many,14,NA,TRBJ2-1,CAWSFRSSYNEQFF,TGTGCCTGGAGTTTCCGTAGCTCCTACAATGAGCAGTTCTTC
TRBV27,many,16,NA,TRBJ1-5,CASSPLRGDGNQPQHF,TGTGCCAGCAGCCCTTTGCGGGGTGATGGCAATCAGCCCCAGCATTTT
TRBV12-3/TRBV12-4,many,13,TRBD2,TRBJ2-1,CASSRGLAIEQFF,TGTGCCAGCAGCAGGGGACTAGCGATAGAGCAGTTCTTC
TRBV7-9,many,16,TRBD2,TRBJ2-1,CASSRGLAGGYNEQFF,TGTGCCAGCAGCAGAGGACTAGCGGGAGGGTACAATGAGCAGTTCTTC
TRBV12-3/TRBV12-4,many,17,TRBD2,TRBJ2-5,CASSLRLAGGKKETQYF,TGTGCCAGCAGTCTTAGACTAGCGGGAGGAAAAAAAGAGACCCAGTACTTC
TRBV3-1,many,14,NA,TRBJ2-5,CASSQVHYKETQYF,TGTGCCAGCAGCCAAGTGCACTATAAAGAGACCCAGTACTTC
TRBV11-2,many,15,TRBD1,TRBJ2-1,CASSKPGQGYNEQFF,TGTGCCAGCAGTAAACCGGGACAGGGGTACAATGAGCAGTTCTTC